The 8 T cell receptor beta chains reported below all come from one sample, sequenced in a study of cytomegalovirus exposure and HLA in healthy donors. Only in-frame clones appear in the TCRdb table, and some are missing; sequencing was by immunoSEQ multiplex PCR. The repertoire holds about 360,000 clones, with more than 80% as singletons. Sample: PBMCs. These receptors came from a woman aged 18 to 35 in good health and CMV-seronegative.

This rearrangement joins TRBV27 to TRBJ2-1, with 8 bases matching TRBD1. Germline CDR1 MNHEY, CDR2 SMNVEV (reference sequence). V was pared by 3 bases and J by 8 bases, with 6 bases of the junction left unmatched. This CDR3 has 14 amino acids. CDR3 in DNA: TGTGCCAGCAGTTTCCGACAGGGGCTCTATGAGCAGTTCTTC. Residues: CASSFRQGLYEQFF.

The chain couples TRBV25-1 to TRBJ2-7; TRBD2 matches 7 bases. The V gene end was trimmed by 6 bases and the J gene end by 3 bases; junction bases not matched to a gene: 17. Germline CDR1 and CDR2: MGHDK and SYGVNS. CDR3 length: 17 residues. The CDR3, as DNA: TGTGCCAGCAGCGATTCTAACCCCAGGGACTACCACTACGAGCAGTACTTC. It is translated as CASSDSNPRDYHYEQYF.

The chain carries TRBV29-1 and TRBJ2-5; the match to TRBD2 covers 11 bases. Per the germline V gene, CDR1 is SQVTM and CDR2 is ANQGSEA. The CDR3 sequence is 15 residues long. Trimming removed 6 bases from V and 5 bases from J; junction bases left unmatched: 11. The CDR3 sequence is CSVGVLAGGGETQYF. CDR3 sequence (DNA): TGCAGCGTGGGAGTCTTAGCGGGAGGGGGCGAGACCCAGTACTTC. Looking up the rest from reference TRBV29-1 and TRBJ2-5 gives the full variable domain: SAVISQKPSRDICQRGTSLTIQCQVDSQVTMMFWYRQQPGQSLTLIATANQGSEATYESGFVIDKFPISRPNLTFSTLTVSNMSPEDSSIYLCSVGVLAGGGETQYFGPGTRLLVL.

V usage is TRBV9 and J usage is TRBJ2-1; 7 bases fit TRBD2. J lost 1 base, V lost 0 bases, and 1 base had no gene match. CDR3 length: 15 residues. The V gene's germline CDR1 is SGDLS and CDR2 YYNGEE. The CDR3 sequence: CASSVAGGSYNEQFF. CDR3 nucleotide sequence: TGTGCCAGCAGCGTAGCGGGAGGATCCTACAATGAGCAGTTCTTC.

This sequence joins TRBV28 and TRBJ2-7; 13 nucleotides line up with TRBD2. V was pared by 5 bases and J by 5 bases, with 6 bases of the junction left unmatched. Per the germline V gene, CDR1 is MDHEN and CDR2 is SYDVKM. The length of the CDR3 is 15 residues. The CDR3, as DNA: TGTGCCAGCAGTCCATGGACTAGCGGGAGAAACGAGCAGTACTTC. Amino acids: CASSPWTSGRNEQYF.

V usage is TRBV15 and J usage is TRBJ1-1, with a weak D call TRBD1 (5 bases). The CDR3 totals 14 residues. Trimming stripped 0 bases from V and 8 bases from J, with 13 bases between. From germline, CDR1 is LNHNV and CDR2 YYDKDF (reference sequence). Here the CDR3 reads CATSRDKDSPEAFF. The CDR3 DNA reads TGTGCCACCAGCAGAGATAAAGACAGTCCCGAAGCTTTCTTT.

This chain links TRBV6-6 with TRBJ1-2; 8 nucleotides align to TRBD1. In germline, CDR1 is MNHNY, CDR2 SVGAGI (reference sequence). With V trimmed by 4 bases and J by 3 bases, 1 base remained unmatched. The CDR3 contains 13 residues. CDR3: CASSSTGDYGYTF. In DNA, the CDR3 is TGTGCCAGCAGTTCGACAGGGGACTATGGCTACACCTTC.

This clone has only a few counts. This chain joins TRBV6-5 and TRBJ1-2; the D is unclear. Trimming left V 6 bases short and J 7 bases short, with 15 bases between. The germline V gene has CDR1 MNHEY and CDR2 SVGAGI. This CDR3 region has 13 residues. CDR3 amino acids: CASRPGVGGGYTF. The DNA of the CDR3 is TGTGCCAGCAGACCCGGGGTTGGAGGTGGCTACACCTTC.